This T cell receptor beta chain appears in the sequencing data of a study of cytotoxic CD8 clonotypes in ibrutinib-treated CLL. Turning to the study itself: Mean values per sample were around 270,000 productive templates and 94,082 productive rearrangements. Study-wide points: On treatment, the uncommon public clonotypes contracted or remained stable. Clonality went up at ibrutinib response and then declined back toward baseline at progression.

V trimming: 6 bases; J trimming: 5 bases; junction bases outside the gene matches: 7. The germline V gene encodes CDR1 MNHEY and CDR2 SVGAGI. The CDR3 covers 14 residues. This clone came up once. Antigen unknown. TCRdb keeps only in-frame clones here, not all; method: immunoSEQ multiplex PCR. The sample lists around 330,000 clones, about 61% occurring once. The TCR was taken from a human donor with chronic lymphocytic leukemia. Sequencing was performed on PBMCs, taken after 36 months of ibrutinib treatment. The chain is built from TRBV6-5 and TRBJ2-7; 10 bases match TRBD1. Here the CDR3 DNA reads TGTGCCAGCAGCGACCGGGACAGGGGCCACGAGCAGTACTTC. Protein: CASSDRDRGHEQYF.